This TCR beta chain originates from a study of CXCR3-negative and CXCR3-positive naive CD8 T cells. Regarding this clonotype: Its antigen is currently unknown.

Study findings and constraints: Memory CD8+ cells showed much lower diversity, while both naive subsets displayed comparably high diversity. CXCR3-negative naive cells had less hydrophobic TRB CDR3s than did CXCR3-positive naive cells.

The authors made the TRB cDNA libraries by 5' RACE using UMI labels. Reprocessing the 5' RACE reads, TCRdb reports a single entry for every CDR3 protein and omits DNA. This repertoire includes 75,000 to 100,000 distinct CDR3 sequences. CDR3 size: 15 residues. The germline CDR1 and CDR2 sequences are SGHRS and YFSETQ. Sequenced material: naive CXCR3+ CD8+ T cells from blood. Subset indicated: CD45RO-CCR7+CD27+CD95- naive CD8+ T cells expressing CXCR3 (TNR3+). This chain uses TRBV5-1 with TRBJ2-2; the TRBD1 assignment by TCRdb is unverifiable without DNA. This TCR was recovered from a human donor in good health. Some clones in this sample may be carry-over from other donors' samples. The CDR3 here is CASSLEVSGSGELFF.